These 22 T cell receptor beta chains came from one sample sequenced in a study of regulatory T cells in long-lasting Graves disease. The time point here: newly diagnosed GD, antithyroid drugs for less than 3 months. Scientists built the TCR library using RNA that was extracted from PBMCs. Both iRepertoire HTBI primers and Arm-PCR of CDR3 regions were used to build the TCR beta libraries. TCRdb re-called the multiplex PCR reads through MiXCR, storing one row per CDR3 protein. The sample comprises about 540,000 distinct CDR3 sequences, approximately 12% of which are singletons, and roughly 9.7% rests with the top ten. In addition, the sample was reused for a study of T cells in Graves' hyperthyroidism and ophthalmopathy.

Sequenced here: peripheral blood mononuclear cells (PBMCs), sampled at new diagnosis, from a patient treated with antithyroid drugs. Receptors originate from a man in his thirties or forties with Graves disease.

This clonotype was seen many times. The chain combines TRBV12-3 or TRBV12-4 with TRBJ2-7; TRBD2 is a possible D gene (6 bases). V dropped 6 bases and J dropped 3 bases, with 12 bases sitting between them. This CDR3 has 13 residues. CDR3 sequence reads: CASSSGRDYEQYF. CDR3 coding DNA: TGTGCCAGCAGCTCGGGGCGGGACTACGAGCAGTACTTC.

This clonotype has at least ten counts. V and J are TRBV2 and TRBJ1-1; D uncertain. Germline loops: CDR1 SNHLY, CDR2 FYNNEI. V shed 0 bases and J shed 5 bases, with 7 bases lying between them. This CDR3 is built from 13 residues. The CDR3 nucleotides are TGTGCCAGCAGTGAAGCGCCCTGGACTGAAGCTTTCTTT. Translated: CASSEAPWTEAFF. Full variable domain (missing parts from reference TRBV2 and TRBJ1-1): EPEVTQTPSHQVTQMGQEVILRCVPISNHLYFYWYRQILGQKVEFLVSFYNNEISEKSEIFDDQFSVERPDGSNFTLKIRSTKLEDSAMYFCASSEAPWTEAFFGQGTRLTVV.

This clonotype was picked up many times. The chain carries TRBV10-3 and TRBJ1-2; no definite D call. V lost 2 bases and J 2 bases, leaving 12 bases between the germline ends. Per the germline V gene, CDR1 is ENHRY and CDR2 is SYGVKD. The CDR3 length is 15 residues. The CDR3 bases are TGTGCCATCAGTGAGCCCAGACCGCCGAACTATGGCTACACCTTC. Protein product: CAISEPRPPNYGYTF.

This chain uses TRBV5-6 with TRBJ2-5; D is perhaps TRBD2 (6 bases). CDR3 size: 13 residues. Trimming took off 2 bases at V and 4 bases at J, with 9 bases between the two ends. Germline assignment: CDR1 SGHDT and CDR2 YYEEEE. CDR3 coding DNA: TGTGCCAGCAGCTTCTCTAGCGTAGAGACCCAGTACTTC. The encoded protein is CASSFSSVETQYF.

This clonotype was detected ten times or more. The genes are TRBV5-1 and TRBJ2-7; 13 bases agree with TRBD2. With 4 bases clipped from V and 5 bases from J, the junction kept 6 bases outside the gene matches. Germline V gene lookup returns CDR1 SGHRS and CDR2 YFSETQ. This CDR3 is built from 15 residues. The CDR3 nucleotides are TGCGCCAGCAGCGTCGGACTAGCGGGAGCAAACGAGCAGTACTTC. This encodes CASSVGLAGANEQYF.

This clonotype was detected a few times. This chain uses TRBV24-1 with TRBJ2-1; D is perhaps TRBD1 (6 bases). With 2 bases removed from V and 0 bases from J, the gap between germline ends came to 10 bases. This CDR3 has 16 residues. Germline V CDR1 and CDR2: KGHDR, SFDVKD. CDR3 bases: TGTGCCACCAGTGATTCATTGGGGGCCTCCTACAATGAGCAGTTCTTC. Amino acids: CATSDSLGASYNEQFF.

In regard to this clonotype: A much larger clone differs by one base, so this may be a read error. V and J are TRBV2 and TRBJ2-3; a weak D match, TRBD2 (6 bases). This CDR3 comprises 15 residues. The germline gives CDR1 SNHLY, CDR2 FYNNEI. Trimming pared 7 bases from V and 4 bases from J, leaving 18 bases between. CDR3 DNA: TGTGCCAGCAAGGCAGGGACTGTAGGGGCAGATACGCAGTATTTT. Translated: CASKAGTVGADTQYF.

This clonotype was observed a handful of times. V is TRBV10-3 and J is TRBJ2-2; maybe TRBD2 (5 bases). CDR1 is ENHRY and CDR2 is SYGVKD in the germline V gene. V was clipped by 0 bases and J by 3 bases, with 8 bases between them. The CDR3 has 15 amino acids. The CDR3 nucleotides read TGTGCCATCAGTGAGTCGAGGGCCCACACCGGGGAGCTGTTTTTT. Protein: CAISESRAHTGELFF.

This clonotype was counted many times. The chain uses TRBV27 and TRBJ2-2; 10 bases align to TRBD2. Per the germline V gene, CDR1 is MNHEY and CDR2 is SMNVEV (reference sequence). With 2 bases clipped from V and 4 bases from J, the junction kept 4 bases outside the gene matches. This CDR3 has 16 residues. In nucleotides, the CDR3 is TGTGCCAGCAGTTTACGACTAGCGGGCCCCACCGGGGAGCTGTTTTTT. This translates into CASSLRLAGPTGELFF.

This chain connects TRBV5-8 to TRBJ2-3; 8 bases match TRBD1. The J segment lost 4 bases and the V segment lost 2 bases, leaving 6 bases of the junction unmatched. The CDR3 sequence is 15 residues long. Germline V gives CDR1 SGHTS, CDR2 YDEGEE. For the CDR3, the DNA is TGTGCCAGCAGCTTTTCGGACAGGGCCCCAGATACGCAGTATTTT. Residues: CASSFSDRAPDTQYF.

This clonotype appeared many times. The chain employs TRBV12-3 or TRBV12-4 and TRBJ2-3; 10 bases match TRBD2. The CDR3 extends over 14 amino acids. The V gene end was trimmed by 7 bases and the J gene end by 7 bases; junction bases not matched to a gene: 8. CDR3 loop: CASTQAGGPNTQYF. Here the CDR3 DNA reads TGTGCCAGCACCCAAGCGGGAGGGCCAAATACGCAGTATTTT.

This clonotype was picked up many times. The chain employs TRBV12-3 or TRBV12-4 and TRBJ2-1, with D perhaps TRBD1 (6 bases). The CDR3 is 13 amino acids. V lost 7 bases, J lost 9 bases, and 16 bases lay in between. Here the CDR3 DNA reads TGTGCCAGCACCTCTGACAGGAAAACTGAGCAGTTCTTC. It is translated as CASTSDRKTEQFF.

The sample holds one count of this clonotype. The chain employs TRBV30 and TRBJ1-2, with 11 positions matching TRBD1. The CDR3 contains 13 residues. J was trimmed by 7 bases and V by 5 bases; bases with no gene match: 6. The germline CDR1 and CDR2 sequences are GTSNPN and SVGIG (reference sequence). CDR3 bases: TGTGCCTGGCGGGACAGGGGGATAAGTGGCTACACCTTC. Translation: CAWRDRGISGYTF.

The sample holds many counts of this clonotype. V usage is TRBV14 and J usage is TRBJ2-7, with TRBD2 identical over 9 bases. Looked up from germline, CDR1 is SGHDN and CDR2 is FVKESK. The CDR3 is made up of 16 amino acids. Trimming took 4 bases from V and 1 from J; bases not matched to a gene: 8. CDR3 region: CASSRTLAGDSYEQYF. The CDR3 coding sequence is TGTGCCAGCAGCCGCACTTTAGCGGGAGATTCCTACGAGCAGTACTTC.

This clonotype was detected ten times or more. The chain combines TRBV2 with TRBJ1-5, with D hard to call. V dropped 3 bases and J dropped 5 bases, with 8 bases sitting between them. Germline V CDR1 and CDR2: SNHLY, FYNNEI. The length of the CDR3 is 13 residues. The CDR3 DNA reads TGTGCCAGCAGTGACGGCGGAGATCAGCCCCAGCATTTT. It yields the protein CASSDGGDQPQHF.

This clonotype has just a few counts. The CDR3 does not end in the conserved phenylalanine or tryptophan, so this is likely a read error. The chain employs TRBV11-2 and TRBJ1-1; no reliable D call. Germline values: CDR1 SGHAT, CDR2 FQNNGV. This CDR3 comprises 15 residues. V was shortened by 4 bases and J by 0 bases, with 12 bases between the two germline ends. The CDR3 DNA follows: TGTGCCAGCAGCTACGTGACAACTTTGAACACTGAAGCTTTCCTT. This codes for CASSYVTTLNTEAFL.

Many counts were recorded for this clonotype. This chain connects TRBV7-9 to TRBJ2-1; 11 bases agree with TRBD1. With 5 bases clipped from V and 8 bases from J, the junction kept 8 bases outside the gene matches. Germline V gene sequence: CDR1 SEHNR, CDR2 FQNEAQ (reference sequence). The CDR3 is made up of 15 amino acids. CDR3 sequence (DNA): TGTGCCAGCAGCAGCGGACAGGGGGCAGCGGATGAGCAGTTCTTC. This encodes CASSSGQGAADEQFF.

This clonotype was observed many times. This chain links TRBV12-3 or TRBV12-4 with TRBJ2-7, with a possible D match to TRBD1 (6 bases). The CDR3 is 13 residues long. Trimming took off 7 bases at V and 5 bases at J, with 15 bases between the two ends. The DNA for the CDR3 is TGTGCCAGCACCCCAACAGGGTTCCACGAGCAGTACTTC. It yields the protein CASTPTGFHEQYF.

The chain couples TRBV10-3 to TRBJ2-7; 9 bases are a match to TRBD2. The junction had 5 bases not matched to a gene; V was cut back by 2 bases and J by 3 bases. Germline V gene sequence: CDR1 ENHRY, CDR2 SYGVKD. This CDR3 contains 15 residues. The CDR3: CAISERASGDYEQYF. The CDR3 DNA sequence: TGTGCCATCAGTGAGCGGGCTAGCGGGGACTACGAGCAGTACTTC.

The V call is TRBV15, the J call TRBJ2-1; D is possibly TRBD1 or TRBD2 (5 bases each). The CDR3 runs to 15 residues. Trimming took off 1 base at V and 7 bases at J, with 14 bases between the two ends. Germline values: CDR1 LNHNV, CDR2 YYDKDF (reference sequence). This CDR3 reads CATSRGIEGLNEQFF. DNA of the CDR3: TGTGCCACCAGCAGAGGTATCGAGGGGTTGAATGAGCAGTTCTTC.

This clonotype was seen repeatedly, ten times or more. This chain uses TRBV27 with TRBJ2-1; 8 bases are a match to TRBD1. Germline loops: CDR1 MNHEY, CDR2 SMNVEV (reference sequence). CDR3 length: 11 amino acids. V was pared by 6 bases and J by 9 bases, with 1 base of the junction left unmatched. The CDR3 is CASRQGGEQFF. In DNA form, the CDR3 reads TGTGCCAGCAGACAGGGGGGTGAGCAGTTCTTC.

There are many counts of this clonotype. V usage is TRBV7-8 and J usage is TRBJ2-1; D is perhaps TRBD2 (6 bases). Looked up from germline, CDR1 is SGHVS and CDR2 is FQNEAQ. The V and J ends lost 5 bases and 0 bases respectively, with 14 bases between them. This CDR3 region has 16 residues. The CDR3 DNA sequence: TGTGCCAGCAGCCCCCTCCTAGCGATCTCCTACAATGAGCAGTTCTTC. Its translation: CASSPLLAISYNEQFF. The complete variable domain, with remaining parts taken from reference TRBV7-8 and TRBJ2-1, reads GAGVSQSPRYKVAKRGQDVALRCDPISGHVSLFWYQQALGQGPEFLTYFQNEAQLDKSGLPSDRFFAERPEGSVSTLKIQRTQQEDSAVYLCASSPLLAISYNEQFFGPGTRLTVL.